What follows is one TCR beta chain and its context. Its target is unknown. Template material for amplifying TCR beta CDR3 regions consisted of RNA transcripts. HTBI primers were used for first-round RT-PCR of the TCR CDR3. MiXCR was run by TCRdb on the multiplex PCR reads, yielding one entry per CDR3 protein. This sample has hundreds of thousands of distinct CDR3 sequences, with roughly 15% found just once. This record comes from a study of T cells in Graves' hyperthyroidism and ophthalmopathy. Study results and limitations: Expanded thyroid clonotypes (above 0.001) were mostly also found in blood. The model identified upcoming ophthalmopathy a median approximately 6.5 months ahead of onset. A 13 V-J signature model discriminated ophthalmopathy versus stable hyperthyroidism.

This sequence originates from a woman aged 45-59 years with Graves' ophthalmopathy. The sequenced sample was blood.

In nucleotides, the CDR3 is TGCAGCGTTAGCGGAGGGCCGGGGGAGACCCAGTACTTC. This encodes CSVSGGPGETQYF. The chain couples TRBV29-1 to TRBJ2-5; tentatively, D is TRBD2 (6 bases). The germline gives CDR1 SQVTM, CDR2 ANQGSEA. CDR3 length: 13 residues. The V and J ends lost 5 bases and 5 bases respectively, with 15 bases between them.